This T cell receptor (beta chain) was identified during a study of tumor-infiltrating lymphocytes in primary liver carcinoma. Study-level background: Tumors were stage T1-T3 N0M0, roughly 4 to 10 cm across.

The study's findings and limits: The 250 largest clones made up significantly more of tumor than blood repertoires (p = 0.039). The study used bulk unsorted samples and so did not compare CD4+ and CD8+ repertoires.

The blood RNA (from unsorted whole blood) was obtained, and germline DNA was also extracted. The length of the CDR3 is 13 residues. Germline values: CDR1 MNHEY, CDR2 SVGAGI. V gave up 0 bases and J gave up 13 bases, with 12 bases separating them. A primer in the constant region served to generate TCR beta cDNA from around 500 ng of total RNA. Libraries for TCR beta were built through three nested multiplex PCR rounds, which together made up a slightly modified ARM-PCR procedure. Forward primers for TRBV1-TRBV30 and a C-beta reverse primer served the first two PCR rounds, at approximately 10 cycles each. TCRdb called the multiplex PCR reads again in MiXCR, with one record for every CDR3 protein. This table has approximately 300,000 distinct CDR3 sequences, 55% to 65% appearing once. Regarding this clonotype: Its target is unknown. It may be a read error: a sequence one base away is much more abundant.

V gene TRBV6-5 combines with J gene TRBJ2-2; weak D call: TRBD1 (5 bases). The TCR sequence derives from a middle-aged man with primary liver carcinoma and hepatitis B virus infection. Sequencing was performed on peripheral blood. The CDR3 DNA reads TGTGCCAGCAGTTACTCGACAAGTAGGGGGCTGTTTTTT. Translated: CASSYSTSRGLFF.